The clone carrying this TCR beta chain was detected a few times. The antigen remains unidentified. TCRdb analysed the RT-PCR reads with MiXCR anew, one entry per CDR3 protein. This sample has under 550,000 distinct CDR3 sequences; approximately 7.7% occur once, and the top ten carry approximately 12%. This specimen comes from a study of response to subunit inactivated influenza vaccine. Whole-study results and caveats: Seasonal influenza vaccination, on each occasion, was suggested by the authors to recruit few new T cells.

The CDR3 spans 14 residues. V gave up 5 bases and J gave up 5 bases; unmatched junction bases: 5. Germline V gene lookup returns CDR1 SGHTA and CDR2 FQGNSA. The TCR originated in a man between 50 and 69 years old who received an inactivated influenza vaccine. Material: PBMCs from blood, obtained about 23 months after vaccination. The J gene is TRBJ2-3, the V gene TRBV7-2; 9 nucleotides line up with TRBD1. CDR3 coding DNA: TGTGCCAGCAGCGCACCGACAGGGGGAGATACGCAGTATTTT. Protein sequence: CASSAPTGGDTQYF.